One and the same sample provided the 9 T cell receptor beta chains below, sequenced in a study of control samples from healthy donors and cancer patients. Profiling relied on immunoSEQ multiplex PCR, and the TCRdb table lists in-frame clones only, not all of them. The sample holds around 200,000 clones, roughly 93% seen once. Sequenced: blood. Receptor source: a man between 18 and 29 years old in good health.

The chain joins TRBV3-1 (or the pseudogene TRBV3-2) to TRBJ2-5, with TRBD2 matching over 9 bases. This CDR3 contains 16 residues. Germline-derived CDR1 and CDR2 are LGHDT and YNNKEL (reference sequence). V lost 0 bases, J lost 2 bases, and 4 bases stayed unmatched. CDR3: CASSQDKAGGQETQYF. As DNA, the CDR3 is TGTGCCAGCAGCCAAGATAAAGCGGGGGGACAAGAGACCCAGTACTTC.

The CDR3 region has the DNA TGCGCCAGCAGCCATAGCGGGGGGGATCACAATGAGCAGTTCTTC. Its translation is CASSHSGGDHNEQFF. The V call is TRBV4-1, the J call TRBJ2-1; 11 nucleotides agree with TRBD2. V lost 3 bases and J lost 5; bases outside the gene matches: 3. The germline V gene has CDR1 MGHRA and CDR2 YSYEKL. The CDR3 contains 15 residues.

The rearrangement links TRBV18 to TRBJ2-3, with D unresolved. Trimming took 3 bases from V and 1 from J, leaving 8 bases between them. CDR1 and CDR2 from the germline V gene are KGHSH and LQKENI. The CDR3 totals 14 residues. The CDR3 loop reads CASSPEMGTDTQYF. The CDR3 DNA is TGTGCCAGCTCACCGGAGATGGGCACAGATACGCAGTATTTT.

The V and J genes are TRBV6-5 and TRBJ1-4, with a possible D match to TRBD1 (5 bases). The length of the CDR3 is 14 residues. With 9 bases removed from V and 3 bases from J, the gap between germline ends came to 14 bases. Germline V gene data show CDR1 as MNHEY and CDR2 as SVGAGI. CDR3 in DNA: TGTGCCAGTTGGGGGAGCAAGGCTAATGAAAAACTGTTTTTT. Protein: CASWGSKANEKLFF.

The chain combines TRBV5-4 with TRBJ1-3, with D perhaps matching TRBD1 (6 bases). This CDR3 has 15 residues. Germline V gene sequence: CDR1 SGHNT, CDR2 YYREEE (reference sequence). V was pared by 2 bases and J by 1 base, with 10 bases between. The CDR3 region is CASSLDRISGNTIYF. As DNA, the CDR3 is TGTGCCAGCAGCTTAGACAGGATATCTGGAAACACCATATATTTT.

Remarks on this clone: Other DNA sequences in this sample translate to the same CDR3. For the CDR3, the DNA is TGTGCCAGCAGCCGGGACAGGAACACTGAAGCTTTCTTT. This encodes CASSRDRNTEAFF. The V call is TRBV7-3, the J call TRBJ1-1; 7 bases line up with TRBD1. Germline values: CDR1 SGHTA, CDR2 FQGTGA. The CDR3 runs 13 residues. The V segment lost 5 bases and the J segment 1 base; nucleotides outside the gene matches: 1.

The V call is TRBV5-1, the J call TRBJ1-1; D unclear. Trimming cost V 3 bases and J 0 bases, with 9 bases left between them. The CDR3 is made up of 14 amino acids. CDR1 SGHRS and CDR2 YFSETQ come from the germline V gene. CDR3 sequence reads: CASSSATMNTEAFF. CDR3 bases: TGCGCCAGCAGCTCGGCCACTATGAACACTGAAGCTTTCTTT.

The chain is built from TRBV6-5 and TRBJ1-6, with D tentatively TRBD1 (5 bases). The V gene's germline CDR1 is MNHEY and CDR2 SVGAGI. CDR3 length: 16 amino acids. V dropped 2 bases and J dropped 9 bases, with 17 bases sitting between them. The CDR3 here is CASSYGGPTQGSPLHF. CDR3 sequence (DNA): TGTGCCAGCAGTTACGGGGGTCCTACCCAAGGTTCACCCCTCCACTTT.

This CDR3 is CAWRGHISGGRYNEQFF. The CDR3 DNA reads as TGTGCCTGGAGGGGCCACATTAGCGGGGGGCGATACAATGAGCAGTTCTTC. The chain has TRBV30 and TRBJ2-1, with TRBD2 identical over 10 bases. The CDR3 contains 17 residues. CDR1 is GTSNPN and CDR2 is SVGIG in the germline V gene (reference sequence). The V and J ends lost 3 bases and 4 bases, in that order; junction bases with no gene match: 12.